Sequencing of this T cell receptor (beta chain) was carried out in a study of OX40 agonist ivuxolimab in advanced cancers. The wider study: Dose-escalation subjects each had hepatocellular carcinoma, melanoma, renal cell or head and neck cancer. Mean age roughly 65 years, range about 23 to 85; 82.7% male. Allowance was made for prior anti-PD-1, anti-PD-L1 or anti-CTLA-4 therapy, and 40% had some. Study-level findings and limits: The study did not work out the antigen specificity of the expanded peripheral T cells.

Germline V gene lookup returns CDR1 MDHEN and CDR2 SYDVKM. This CDR3 region has 11 residues. V lost 7 bases and J 6 bases, leaving 9 bases between the germline ends. The method was immunoSEQ multiplex PCR; TCRdb's version includes in-frame clones alone and lacks a portion of them. The table lists more than 60,000 clones, about 80% of them singletons. On this clone: Its cognate antigen is unknown.

Sequenced here: CD4+ or CD8+ T cells sorted from blood, sampled in a trial of the OX40 agonist ivuxolimab. The genes are TRBV28 and TRBJ1-1; tentative D call: TRBD1 (5 bases). The receptor was isolated from an adult with an advanced solid tumor such as melanoma, head and neck, liver or kidney cancer. The CDR3 nucleotides read TGTGCCAGCATGAGGGGCCCTGAAGCTTTCTTT. This sequence encodes CASMRGPEAFF.